This T cell receptor beta chain was captured in a study of CD8 T cells in Susac syndrome. This CDR3 comprises 14 residues. V was trimmed by 0 bases and J by 5 bases, leaving 11 bases between them. Germline lookup yields CDR1 KGHSH and CDR2 LQKENI. It was with random hexamers that roughly 0.45 to 1 ug RNA was reverse transcribed. The amplification used immunoSEQ multiplex PCR on TCR beta CDR3; it spanned 54 Vbeta and 13 Jbeta. Via MiXCR, TCRdb re-called the immunoSEQ multiplex PCR reads, giving one row per CDR3 protein. Among 100,000 to 150,000 distinct CDR3 sequences, 94% were seen once, and the ten largest hold about 0.098%.

V and J are TRBV18 and TRBJ2-7; possibly TRBD2 for D (6 bases). The receptor comes from a human donor in good health. The specimen was CD4+ T cells from PBMCs. CDR3 residues: CASSPPASVHEQYF. The CDR3 DNA sequence: TGTGCCAGCTCACCACCCGCTAGCGTCCACGAGCAGTACTTC.